A selection of T cell receptor beta chains follows, all from one sample in a study of blood T cell repertoires in COVID-19. Profiling relied on immunoSEQ multiplex PCR, and the TCRdb table lists in-frame clones only, not all of them. Of over 55,000 clones listed, 60% to 75% were seen once; the top ten hold approximately 34%. The specimen was peripheral blood. These receptors originate from a woman aged 70 to 79 with acute or convalescent COVID-19. CDR3s leave out the opening cysteine and the closing phenylalanine or tryptophan. D genes are given only for firm matches. Expanded clones are given a class, and other clones once, few, many or no size at all.

V gene	clone size	J gene	D gene	CDR3 protein
TRBV19	few	TRBJ1-6	-	ASSITDSKSPLH
TRBV2	-	TRBJ2-7	-	ASRREGQTYEQY
TRBV9	-	TRBJ1-6	-	ASSEGGDIQDPYNSPLH
TRBV5-1	few	TRBJ2-7	-	ASSLGAGAGEEQY
TRBV5-1	-	TRBJ1-1	-	ASSLGAGVGTEAF
TRBV5-6	-	TRBJ1-4	-	ASSRRTTRGEKLF
TRBV19	-	TRBJ1-5	-	ASSRDLGVQPQH
TRBV5-1	-	TRBJ2-1	TRBD1	ASSLTGGRMNEQF
TRBV7-2	-	TRBJ2-5	TRBD2	ASSLPAGGRETQY
TRBV28	-	TRBJ1-5	-	ASSKPGTYQPQH
TRBV19	-	TRBJ2-2	TRBD2	ASGSGGTGELF
TRBV19	-	TRBJ2-3	-	ASSPGNRWTDTQY
TRBV7-2	-	TRBJ1-2	-	ASSLYRERGYT
TRBV7-6	-	TRBJ1-2	TRBD1	ASSPWTGESGYT
TRBV24-1	-	TRBJ1-2	-	ATSDPGFGYT
TRBV28	few	TRBJ2-7	TRBD2	ASSLGGFSSYEQY
TRBV4-1	-	TRBJ1-3	TRBD1	ASSQAVTPDRGLSSGNTIY
TRBV19	-	TRBJ2-7	TRBD1	ASRETGGLYEQY
TRBV5-1	few	TRBJ2-7	TRBD1	ASSWGTGGKGYEQY
TRBV30	-	TRBJ1-1	-	AWNVGGNEAF
TRBV27	-	TRBJ1-1	-	ASSPYGRANTEAF
TRBV7-2	-	TRBJ1-4	TRBD1	ASSRGATNEKLF
TRBV7-6	-	TRBJ1-1	-	ASSLDKATLNAEAF
TRBV5-6	-	TRBJ2-3	-	ASSLDSWFTDTQY
TRBV28	-	TRBJ2-1	-	ASSLGRVGNEQF
TRBV2	-	TRBJ1-5	TRBD1	ASSTGFNEPQH
TRBV2	many	TRBJ2-2	-	ASMAGNTGELF
TRBV6-6	-	TRBJ1-5	-	ASSFSDSGQPQH
TRBV4-1	-	TRBJ1-6	-	ASSQDRGSAGGPLH
TRBV5-1	-	TRBJ1-1	TRBD1	ASSIDRAEAF
TRBV19	-	TRBJ1-2	TRBD1	ASDRGSGGYT
TRBV5-6	few	TRBJ2-7	TRBD1	ASRGTGSYEQY
TRBV4-2	-	TRBJ1-3	-	ASSQTVNGNTIY
TRBV13	-	TRBJ1-4	-	ASSRQVYEKLF
TRBV7-9	few	TRBJ1-5	-	ASSWGDQPQH
TRBV5-5	-	TRBJ2-1	TRBD2	ASSLYSGSWEYNEQF
TRBV29-1	once	TRBJ1-2	-	SVEVAVGMGYT
TRBV7-9	-	TRBJ1-6	-	ASSLAGPQGGSPLH
TRBV19	-	TRBJ2-1	TRBD1	ASKGQIFYNEQF
TRBV3-1/TRBV3-2	-	TRBJ1-2	TRBD1	ASSPRDSANYGYT
TRBV29-1	few	TRBJ2-2	TRBD1	SAIFRQGHTGELF
TRBV27	-	TRBJ2-7	TRBD1	ASSQRTGSVYEQY